The T cell receptor (beta chain) under discussion was sequenced for a study of cytomegalovirus exposure and HLA in healthy donors. PCR employed 60 Vbeta and 13 Jbeta primers. The method was immunoSEQ multiplex PCR; TCRdb's version includes in-frame clones alone and lacks a portion of them. The profile shows roughly 120,000 clones, roughly 84% of them singletons. The CDR3 spans 14 residues. CDR1 and CDR2 (germline): MNHEY, SMNVEV (reference sequence). V lost 4 bases, J lost 1 base, and 10 bases lay in between. This receptor was identified in a man aged 25-40 years in good health and CMV-seropositive. This chain uses TRBV27 with TRBJ1-1; D ambiguous. The sample was PBMCs. The CDR3 loop reads CASSSPSGNTEAFF. CDR3 nucleotide sequence: TGTGCCAGCAGTTCTCCCTCGGGGAACACTGAAGCTTTCTTT.